The entry that follows covers one TCR beta chain sequence. The antigen remains undetermined. The data originate from a study of radiation and T cells in renal cell carcinoma. Study-level findings and limits: Pretreatment tumor biopsies were lacking, so baseline clonotypes are unknown. Top tumor clonotypes rose in blood 2 weeks post-radiation, then contracted.

The time point denotes: blood 2 weeks post-SBRT. Regarding treatment: 15 Gy SBRT to primary tumor, nephrectomy 4 weeks later. The CDR3 spans 16 residues. Trimming cost V 5 bases and J 1 base; bases outside gene matches: 5. Germline V gives CDR1 SGHTA, CDR2 FQGNSA. Only in-frame clones appear in the TCRdb table, and some are missing; sequencing was by immunoSEQ multiplex PCR. Here the sample spans about 150,000 clones, approximately 88% being singletons. This chain connects TRBV7-2 to TRBJ2-5; 12 bases are a match to TRBD2. The clonotype originates from a woman between 50 and 59 years old with renal cell carcinoma. The input for sequencing was blood, taken from a patient whose treatment included radiotherapy and nephrectomy. This CDR3 is CASSPGLAGPQETQYF. In nucleotides, the CDR3 is TGTGCCAGCAGCCCAGGACTAGCGGGGCCCCAAGAGACCCAGTACTTC. Complete variable domain (other parts from reference TRBV7-2 and TRBJ2-5): GAGVSQSPSNKVTEKGKDVELRCDPISGHTALYWYRQSLGQGLEFLIYFQGNSAPDKSGLPSDRFSAERTGGSVSTLTIQRTQQEDSAVYLCASSPGLAGPQETQYFGPGTRLLVL.